The 3 T cell receptor beta chains in this list originate from one sample, sequenced in a study of T-cell memory formation after mild COVID-19 (dated by TCRdb to the early 2020s). Library creation used 5' RACE. Sequencing took place on an Illumina NovaSeq 6000. The public sequencing data were trimmed at Q25 with fastp and processed into clonotypes with MiXCR by TCRdb, which kept only in-frame beta chains. Duplicate CDR3 protein sequences are folded into a single record with the most common DNA and genes. Present in this sample are around 310,000 distinct CDR3 sequences, 20% to 25% of which were seen just once. The ten largest make up about 21% of the sample. Sequences were obtained from PBMCs or a T cell subset sorted from them (not recorded which). The receptors were gathered from a man between 18 and 35 years old who had mild COVID-19 (a few samples of this study predate the infection). The sample titles of this study are shuffled in the database, so cell type and time point are left out; the donor was told from shared clones.

The genes are TRBV5-1 and TRBJ2-1; TRBD1 agrees at 7 bases. The V gene end was trimmed by 4 bases and the J gene end by 0 bases; junction bases not matched to a gene: 7. Germline CDR1 is SGHRS and CDR2 is YFSETQ. CDR3 length: 16 amino acids. CDR3 DNA: TGCGCCAGCAGCCACCAGACAGGGAGCTCCTACAATGAGCAGTTCTTC. This encodes CASSHQTGSSYNEQFF.

The chain joins TRBV7-2 to TRBJ2-1; TRBD2 matches at 9 bases. Losses at the gene ends were 1 base for V and 2 bases for J; bases not matched to a gene: 6. The CDR3 runs to 17 residues. CDR1 is SGHTA, CDR2 FQGNSA, per germline. CDR3 protein: CASSLGLAGNPYNEQFF. For the CDR3, the DNA is TGTGCCAGCAGCTTAGGGCTAGCGGGGAACCCCTACAATGAGCAGTTCTTC. The variable domain in full, with the rest retrieved from reference TRBV7-2 and TRBJ2-1, is GAGVSQSPSNKVTEKGKDVELRCDPISGHTALYWYRQSLGQGLEFLIYFQGNSAPDKSGLPSDRFSAERTGGSVSTLTIQRTQQEDSAVYLCASSLGLAGNPYNEQFFGPGTRLTVL.

This clonotype was counted a few times. This chain joins TRBV20-1 and TRBJ2-1; 13 positions agree with TRBD2. The germline V gene encodes CDR1 DFQATT and CDR2 SNEGSKA (reference sequence). The CDR3 spans 16 residues. After removal of 2 bases from V and 2 bases from J, the junction contained 3 bases not matched to a gene. In nucleotides, the CDR3 is TGCAGTGCTAGATTGGGACTAGCGGGGACCTACAATGAGCAGTTCTTC. Its protein is CSARLGLAGTYNEQFF.